A selection of T cell receptor beta chains follows, all from one sample in a study of blood T cell repertoires in COVID-19. The table came from immunoSEQ multiplex PCR; TCRdb's copy has only in-frame clones and leaves some out. This table has about 140,000 clones, roughly 88% appearing once. The sequenced material came from peripheral blood. These receptors were collected from a woman aged 60-75 years with acute or convalescent COVID-19. The CDR3 runs from the conserved cysteine through the conserved F or W. A D gene is named only where the DNA matches it firmly. The listing skips clone size in some rows; elsewhere it reads once, few, many or a size class.

TRBD1 | TRBJ2-7 | TRBV5-1 | - | CASSPDRDRGYEQYF | TGCGCCAGCAGCCCGGACCGGGACAGGGGATACGAGCAGTACTTC
TRBD2 | TRBJ2-3 | TRBV19 | few | CASSIRLAGGPADTQYF | TGTGCCAGTAGTATTAGGCTAGCGGGGGGCCCCGCAGATACGCAGTATTTT
TRBD2 | TRBJ2-4 | TRBV2 | once | CASRGSTLAKNIQYF | TGTGCCAGCCGCGGGAGTACGTTAGCCAAAAACATTCAGTACTTC
- | TRBJ2-1 | TRBV24-1 | - | CATRSLDSPEQFF | TGTGCCACCAGAAGTCTCGACAGCCCTGAGCAGTTCTTC
- | TRBJ1-2 | TRBV7-8 | - | CASSLAGGQLNYGYTF | TGTGCCAGCAGCTTAGCGGGGGGGCAGTTAAACTATGGCTACACCTTC
TRBD1 | TRBJ1-1 | TRBV14 | - | CASSQVYRGIGRAFF | TGTGCCAGCAGCCAAGTATACAGGGGGATTGGAAGAGCTTTCTTT
- | TRBJ1-6 | TRBV28 | few | CASSLEVLGYDSPLHF | TGTGCCAGCAGTTTGGAGGTTTTGGGATATGATTCACCCCTCCACTTT
TRBD1 | TRBJ2-7 | TRBV7-2 | - | CASSLAPTGVNYEQYF | TGTGCCAGCAGCTTAGCCCCGACAGGGGTGAATTACGAGCAGTACTTC
TRBD1 | TRBJ1-1 | TRBV6-6 | - | CASSNRGLDTEAFF | TGTGCCAGCAGTAACAGGGGTCTTGACACTGAAGCTTTCTTT
TRBD1 | TRBJ2-2 | TRBV4-3 | few | CASSQDVPPGQPTGELFF | TGCGCCAGCAGCCAAGATGTCCCCCCGGGACAGCCAACCGGGGAGCTGTTTTTT
- | TRBJ1-2 | TRBV9 | - | CASSVASVGAVYGYTF | TGTGCCAGCAGCGTAGCTAGCGTAGGGGCAGTTTATGGCTACACCTTC
TRBD1 | TRBJ1-5 | TRBV7-8 | - | CASSSRQGAQPQHF | TGTGCCAGCAGCTCTAGACAGGGTGCTCAGCCCCAGCATTTT
- | TRBJ1-2 | TRBV2 | - | CASKNEGFYGYTF | TGTGCCAGCAAGAATGAGGGTTTCTATGGCTACACCTTC
- | TRBJ2-6 | TRBV5-1 | - | CASSLAGTGANVLTF | TGCGCCAGCAGCTTGGCAGGGACAGGGGCCAACGTCCTGACTTTC
- | TRBJ2-2 | TRBV5-5 | once | CASSLSVGPEFF | TGTGCCAGCAGCTTGTCCGTGGGCCCTGAGTTTTTT
- | TRBJ1-1 | TRBV6-5 | - | CASSRGGVTEAFF | TGTGCCAGCAGTCGAGGGGGAGTCACTGAAGCTTTCTTT
TRBD1 | TRBJ1-2 | TRBV7-2 | - | CASSPGTGGYGYTF | TGTGCCAGCAGCCCGGGGACAGGAGGCTATGGCTACACCTTC
- | TRBJ2-2 | TRBV24-1 | - | CATSDFSESGELFF | TGTGCCACCAGTGATTTCTCCGAGTCCGGGGAGCTGTTTTTT
- | TRBJ2-7 | TRBV27 | - | CASSFQGSYEQYF | TGTGCCAGCAGTTTCCAGGGATCCTACGAGCAGTACTTC
TRBD1 | TRBJ1-1 | TRBV5-1 | - | CASSVGTGTLNTEAFF | TGCGCCAGCAGCGTAGGGACAGGGACCTTGAACACTGAAGCTTTCTTT
- | TRBJ1-1 | TRBV3-1/TRBV3-2 | - | CASSQDLKREAFF | TGTGCCAGCAGCCAAGATCTTAAGAGAGAAGCTTTCTTT
- | TRBJ2-5 | TRBV5-4 | - | CASSLGDQETQYF | TGTGCCAGCAGCCTGGGAGACCAAGAGACCCAGTACTTC
TRBD2 | TRBJ2-7 | TRBV27 | - | CASSSQRGYEQYF | TGTGCCAGCAGTTCCCAGCGGGGTTACGAGCAGTACTTC
- | TRBJ2-2 | TRBV7-9 | - | CASSLITGDTGELFF | TGTGCCAGCAGCTTAATAACAGGAGACACCGGGGAGCTGTTTTTT
TRBD1 | TRBJ2-7 | TRBV6-2/TRBV6-3 | - | CASSYLGQPSPYEQYF | TGTGCCAGCAGTTACTTGGGACAGCCATCTCCCTACGAGCAGTACTTC
- | TRBJ2-2 | TRBV5-1 | - | CASSPELSRGGELFF | TGCGCCAGCAGCCCCGAGTTGAGTCGCGGAGGGGAGCTGTTTTTT
- | TRBJ1-5 | TRBV19 | - | CASSGASLNQPQHF | TGTGCCAGTAGTGGAGCTAGCCTCAATCAGCCCCAGCATTTT
- | TRBJ2-7 | TRBV5-1 | - | CASSLDSPSSYEQYF | TGCGCCAGCAGCTTAGACTCCCCGAGCTCCTACGAGCAGTACTTC
- | TRBJ1-2 | TRBV28 | - | CASTLLRVDGYTF | TGTGCCAGCACCCTCCTGAGGGTTGATGGCTACACCTTC
- | TRBJ2-5 | TRBV23-1 | once | CASSPYRNQETQYF | TGCGCCAGCAGTCCGTACAGGAACCAAGAGACCCAGTACTTC
- | TRBJ1-6 | TRBV28 | - | CASTGAPSSYNSPLHF | TGTGCCAGCACAGGGGCGCCGAGCTCCTATAATTCACCCCTCCACTTT
TRBD2 | TRBJ2-7 | TRBV5-1 | few | CASSLLTGTSGPSGEQYF | TGCGCCAGCAGCTTGTTGACCGGGACTAGCGGTCCGTCGGGGGAGCAGTACTTC
TRBD1 | TRBJ2-7 | TRBV7-8 | - | CASRLRWTGGEQYF | TGTGCCAGCCGACTTCGATGGACAGGGGGCGAGCAGTACTTC
- | TRBJ2-7 | TRBV6-6 | - | CASSSISIRSSYEQYF | TGTGCCAGCAGCTCCATCAGCATTAGGAGCTCCTACGAGCAGTACTTC
TRBD1 | TRBJ2-7 | TRBV6-5 | few | CASRGQGGLEQYF | TGTGCCAGCAGGGGACAGGGAGGTCTGGAGCAGTACTTC
TRBD1 | TRBJ1-1 | TRBV11-3 | - | CASSSRGRDREVQWNTEAFF | TGTGCCAGCAGCTCACGCGGCCGGGACAGGGAGGTGCAATGGAACACTGAAGCTTTCTTT
TRBD1 | TRBJ1-2 | TRBV5-6 | - | CASGDRVDYGYTF | TGTGCCAGCGGGGACAGGGTGGACTATGGCTACACCTTC
- | TRBJ1-1 | TRBV9 | - | CASSVRDRNTEAFF | TGTGCCAGCAGCGTCCGAGACAGGAACACTGAAGCTTTCTTT
TRBD1 | TRBJ1-1 | TRBV7-2 | - | CASSSGQGWGWSTEAFF | TGTGCCAGCAGCTCGGGACAGGGGTGGGGCTGGAGCACTGAAGCTTTCTTT
- | TRBJ1-2 | TRBV27 | - | CASSFSAGVGGYTF | TGTGCCAGCAGTTTTAGCGCAGGGGTCGGTGGCTACACCTTC
- | TRBJ1-1 | TRBV18 | - | CASSPATENTEAFF | TGTGCCAGCTCACCAGCTACCGAGAACACTGAAGCTTTCTTT
TRBD1 | TRBJ1-1 | TRBV11-2 | - | CASSWKGTGETEAFF | TGTGCCAGCAGCTGGAAGGGGACAGGGGAAACTGAAGCTTTCTTT
- | TRBJ1-4 | TRBV4-2 | - | CASSQDGQENEKLFF | TGTGCCAGCAGCCAAGATGGCCAGGAAAATGAAAAACTGTTTTTT
- | TRBJ1-2 | TRBV5-6 | - | CASSLAPGGTYGYTF | TGTGCCAGCAGCTTGGCCCCGGGGGGGACCTATGGCTACACCTTC
TRBD1 | TRBJ1-1 | TRBV6-6 | - | CASGGTANTEAFF | TGTGCCAGCGGGGGGACAGCGAACACTGAAGCTTTCTTT
- | TRBJ2-2 | TRBV7-9 | - | CASRADSFTRELFF | TGTGCCAGCAGGGCCGACAGTTTCACCCGGGAGCTGTTTTTT
TRBD1 | TRBJ1-1 | TRBV28 | - | CASPRDREMGNEAFF | TGTGCCAGCCCCCGGGACAGAGAAATGGGTAATGAAGCTTTCTTT
- | TRBJ1-1 | TRBV7-6 | - | CASSPQLDTLMNTEAFF | TGTGCCAGCAGCCCCCAACTAGACACCTTAATGAACACTGAAGCTTTCTTT
- | TRBJ2-5 | TRBV7-8 | once | CANGGRQETQYF | TGTGCCAATGGGGGCAGACAAGAGACCCAGTACTTC
TRBD1 | TRBJ1-2 | TRBV28 | - | CASSADRVYGYTF | TGTGCCAGCAGTGCTGACAGGGTTTATGGCTACACCTTC
TRBD2 | TRBJ2-7 | TRBV7-3 | once | CASSRTPGGIYEQYF | TGTGCCAGCAGCCGCACCCCGGGGGGGATCTACGAGCAGTACTTC
TRBD1 | TRBJ1-6 | TRBV9 | once | CASSVQPDRADSPLHF | TGTGCCAGCAGCGTTCAGCCGGACAGGGCGGATTCACCCCTCCACTTT
- | TRBJ2-1 | TRBV7-9 | - | CASGNGLEQFF | TGTGCCAGCGGCAATGGTCTTGAGCAGTTCTTC
- | TRBJ1-2 | TRBV6-1 | - | CASSDRDYGYTF | TGTGCCAGCAGTGACAGGGACTATGGCTACACCTTC
- | TRBJ2-7 | TRBV11-2 | - | CASSWGAIREQYF | TGTGCCAGCAGCTGGGGAGCGATTCGAGAGCAGTACTTC